Listed below are T cell receptor beta chains from one sample, sequenced in a study of T-cell memory formation after mild COVID-19. TCRdb re-called the 5' RACE reads with MiXCR, one entry per CDR3 protein. Here the sample spans a few hundred thousand distinct CDR3 sequences, about a sixth being singletons. Sequencing was carried out using PBMCs or a T cell subset sorted from them (not recorded which). Source of these receptors: a man between 18 and 35 years old who had mild COVID-19 (a few samples of this study predate the infection). Cell type and time point are not known. The conserved cysteine and the conserved F or W are not part of the CDR3 here. The D gene is left open where the match is weak. Clone size is given for some rows only: seen once, a few or many times, or a class if the clone is expanded.

d_gene: TRBD2; abundance: few; v_gene: TRBV5-4; j_gene: TRBJ2-7; CDR3aa: ASSPGSLAGGTPDEQY
d_gene: -; abundance: few; v_gene: TRBV19; j_gene: TRBJ1-2; CDR3aa: ASSVLRGFVYGYT
d_gene: -; abundance: few; v_gene: TRBV12-3/TRBV12-4; j_gene: TRBJ2-4; CDR3aa: ASSLAQAKNIQY
d_gene: -; abundance: -; v_gene: TRBV18; j_gene: TRBJ2-7; CDR3aa: ASSPGASGAYEQY
d_gene: -; abundance: -; v_gene: TRBV5-1; j_gene: TRBJ1-2; CDR3aa: ASSPDRTYGYT
d_gene: -; abundance: -; v_gene: TRBV20-1; j_gene: TRBJ2-2; CDR3aa: SAMGVGTGELF
d_gene: TRBD1; abundance: -; v_gene: TRBV28; j_gene: TRBJ2-5; CDR3aa: ASSSGTGPVGIQY
d_gene: -; abundance: -; v_gene: TRBV5-1; j_gene: TRBJ2-5; CDR3aa: ASSWTHGRETQY
d_gene: -; abundance: -; v_gene: TRBV28; j_gene: TRBJ1-6; CDR3aa: ASSPPRGALH
d_gene: -; abundance: -; v_gene: TRBV9; j_gene: TRBJ1-2; CDR3aa: ASSVDRANYGYT
d_gene: -; abundance: -; v_gene: TRBV7-9; j_gene: TRBJ1-5; CDR3aa: ASSPTETSNQPQH
d_gene: -; abundance: -; v_gene: TRBV12-3/TRBV12-4; j_gene: TRBJ2-2; CDR3aa: ASRRAPTTGELF
d_gene: -; abundance: -; v_gene: TRBV9; j_gene: TRBJ2-5; CDR3aa: ASSVSPIRETQY
d_gene: TRBD1; abundance: -; v_gene: TRBV7-7; j_gene: TRBJ2-5; CDR3aa: ASSANRGSRETQY
d_gene: -; abundance: -; v_gene: TRBV25-1; j_gene: TRBJ2-5; CDR3aa: ASSEARSLSETQY
d_gene: TRBD2; abundance: -; v_gene: TRBV5-6; j_gene: TRBJ2-5; CDR3aa: ASSSREPGGETQY
d_gene: -; abundance: -; v_gene: TRBV6-5; j_gene: TRBJ1-6; CDR3aa: ASGVSPLH
d_gene: TRBD1; abundance: -; v_gene: TRBV4-1; j_gene: TRBJ2-1; CDR3aa: ASSHLGQGEGNEQF
d_gene: -; abundance: -; v_gene: TRBV11-2; j_gene: TRBJ1-2; CDR3aa: ASRDLGRKTGYT
d_gene: -; abundance: -; v_gene: TRBV6-5; j_gene: TRBJ2-1; CDR3aa: ASRDSYSYNEQF
d_gene: -; abundance: few; v_gene: TRBV7-3; j_gene: TRBJ2-2; CDR3aa: ASSSDPNTGELF
d_gene: -; abundance: -; v_gene: TRBV6-6; j_gene: TRBJ1-4; CDR3aa: ASSYKRAEAGEKLF
d_gene: -; abundance: few; v_gene: TRBV5-1; j_gene: TRBJ2-1; CDR3aa: ASSLRRVGDEQF